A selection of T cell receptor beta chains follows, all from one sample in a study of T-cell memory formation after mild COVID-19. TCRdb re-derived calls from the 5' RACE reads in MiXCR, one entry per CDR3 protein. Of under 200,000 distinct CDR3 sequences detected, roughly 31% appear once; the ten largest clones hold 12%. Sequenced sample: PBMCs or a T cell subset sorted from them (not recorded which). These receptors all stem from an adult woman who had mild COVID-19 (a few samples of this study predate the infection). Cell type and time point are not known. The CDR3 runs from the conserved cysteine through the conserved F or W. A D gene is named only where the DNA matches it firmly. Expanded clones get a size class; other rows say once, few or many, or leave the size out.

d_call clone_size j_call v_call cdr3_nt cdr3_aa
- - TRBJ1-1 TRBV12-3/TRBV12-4 TGTGCCAGCAGTCGGAGTAACCCTGTAAACACTGAAGCTTTCTTT CASSRSNPVNTEAFF
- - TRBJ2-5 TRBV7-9 TGTGCCAGCAGCCCTGGACCGGTAGGGGCCCAGTACTTC CASSPGPVGAQYF
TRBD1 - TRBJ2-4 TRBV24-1 TGTGCCACCAGTGATGGGGGACAGGGAGAAAACATTCAGTACTTC CATSDGGQGENIQYF
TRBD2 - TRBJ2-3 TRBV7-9 TGTGCCAGCAGCTCCACTGGGGGACTAGCTACAGATACGCAGTATTTT CASSSTGGLATDTQYF
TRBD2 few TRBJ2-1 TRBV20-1 TGCAGTGCGAGGACTAGCGGCTACAATGAGCAGTTCTTC CSARTSGYNEQFF
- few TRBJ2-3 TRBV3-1 TGTGCCAGCAGCCCGACGTACGGTTCAGATACGCAGTATTTT CASSPTYGSDTQYF
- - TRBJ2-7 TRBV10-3 TGTGCCATCAGTGGGGGGCGAGGTTTATCCTACGAGCAGTACTTC CAISGGRGLSYEQYF
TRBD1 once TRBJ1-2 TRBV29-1 TGCAGCGTTGAATCGCCGACAGGGGCTCGCCCCAACTTC CSVESPTGARPNF
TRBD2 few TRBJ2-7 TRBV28 TGTGCCAGCAGTTTGGGCGGGAGGACGATCTACGAGCAGTACTTC CASSLGGRTIYEQYF
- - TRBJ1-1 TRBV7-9 TGTGCCAGCAGTCGGGGGAAGGACACTGAAGCTTTCTTT CASSRGKDTEAFF
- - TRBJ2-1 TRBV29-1 TGCAGCGTTGTGCGGGGCGCAGGGGATGAGCAGTTCTTC CSVVRGAGDEQFF
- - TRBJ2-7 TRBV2 TGTGCCAGCACAGTTGCCTACGAGCAGTACTTC CASTVAYEQYF
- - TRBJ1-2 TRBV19 TGTGCCAGTATAGATATGACAGCTAACTATGGCTACACCTTC CASIDMTANYGYTF
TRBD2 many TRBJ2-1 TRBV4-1 TGCGCCAGCAGCCACCCGGGACTAGCGGGGGGGCCGGATTACAATGAGCAGTTCTTC CASSHPGLAGGPDYNEQFF
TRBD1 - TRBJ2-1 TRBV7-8 TGTGCCAGCAGGCTCGGGGTGACAGGGGTTCCCAATGAGCAGTTCTTC CASRLGVTGVPNEQFF
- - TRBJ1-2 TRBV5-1 TGCGCCAGCAGCTTAGGAGGGCTAGCTAACTATGGCTACACCTTC CASSLGGLANYGYTF
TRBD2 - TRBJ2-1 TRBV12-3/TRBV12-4 TGTGCCAGCAGTCCGACCACTAGCGGGGGGAGGAATGAGCAGTTCTTC CASSPTTSGGRNEQFF
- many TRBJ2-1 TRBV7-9 TGTGCCAGCAGCTTATTCAGCAATGAGCAGTTCTTC CASSLFSNEQFF
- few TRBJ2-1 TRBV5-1 TGCGCCAGCAGCTCGCAGGGTTATGAGCAGTTCTTC CASSSQGYEQFF
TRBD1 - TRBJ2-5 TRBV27 TGTGCCAGCAGTCCAAACAGGGGGAGGGAGACCCAGTACTTC CASSPNRGRETQYF
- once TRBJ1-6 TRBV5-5 TGTGCCAGCAGGTTCATGACAGGAGCAATCTCACCCCTCCACTTT CASRFMTGAISPLHF
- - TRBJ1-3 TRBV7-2 TGTGCCAGCAGCCGAACACTCTCTGGAAACACCATATATTTT CASSRTLSGNTIYF
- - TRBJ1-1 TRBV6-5 TGTGCCAGCAGTTACGGGAGAGGGACTGAAGCTTTCTTT CASSYGRGTEAFF
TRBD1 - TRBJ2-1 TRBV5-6 TGTGCCAGCAGCTTAGGGACAGGGGACAATGAGCAGTTCTTC CASSLGTGDNEQFF
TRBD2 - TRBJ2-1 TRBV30 TGTGCCTGGGAACTAGCGGGAGGGAGTATGTTCTTC CAWELAGGSMFF
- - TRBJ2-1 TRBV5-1 TGCGCCAGCAGCTTGGCCGGATCCGGTAGCTCCTACAATGAGCAGTTCTTC CASSLAGSGSSYNEQFF
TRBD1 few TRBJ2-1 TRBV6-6 TGTGCCAGCGGGACAGCAAAGTTCAATGAGCAGTTCTTC CASGTAKFNEQFF
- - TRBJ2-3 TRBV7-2 TGTGCCAGCAGCTTAGATTTACAGGGCACAGATACGCAGTATTTT CASSLDLQGTDTQYF
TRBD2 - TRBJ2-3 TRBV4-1 TGCGCCAGCAGCCGGCTAGCGGTGTCACCGGATACGCAGTATTTT CASSRLAVSPDTQYF
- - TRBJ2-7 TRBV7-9 TGTGCCAGCAGCAAGCTACTTAACTACGAGCAGTACTTC CASSKLLNYEQYF
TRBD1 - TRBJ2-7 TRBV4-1 TGCGCCGTCAGCCAAGCCGGGACAGGGGGCCTACTCTACGAGCAGTACTTC CAVSQAGTGGLLYEQYF
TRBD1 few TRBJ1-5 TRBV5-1 TGCGCCAGCAGCAACGGACAGGGAAGTAATCAGCCCCAGCATTTT CASSNGQGSNQPQHF
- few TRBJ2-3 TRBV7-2 TGTGCCAGCAGCTTAGCGCGTAGGGGCACAGATACGCAGTATTTT CASSLARRGTDTQYF
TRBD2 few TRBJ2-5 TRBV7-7 TGTGCTAGCGCTTCGGGAGGGACCCAGTACTTC CASASGGTQYF
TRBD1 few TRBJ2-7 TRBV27 TGTGCCAGCAGTTTATCGGGGACAGGGACCCTGAGGGGCTACGAGCAGTACTTC CASSLSGTGTLRGYEQYF
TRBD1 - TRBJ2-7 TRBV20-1 TGCAGTGCTAGGTCCCACAGGGGGCAGCGCGAGCAGTACTTC CSARSHRGQREQYF
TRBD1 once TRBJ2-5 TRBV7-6 TGTGCCAGCAGCCACGAGATTACAGGGGGGGAGACCCAGTACTTC CASSHEITGGETQYF
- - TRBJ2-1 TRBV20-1 TGCAGTGCTAGAAATCAGCAGCGCCTCGGGAATGAGCAGTTCTTC CSARNQQRLGNEQFF
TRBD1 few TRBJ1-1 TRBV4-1 TGCGCCAGCAGCGCCCTACAGGGGAGAACTGAAGCTTTCTTT CASSALQGRTEAFF
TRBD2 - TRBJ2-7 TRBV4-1 TGCGCCAGCAGCCAAGATATCGAAGCTAGCGGGAGCTACGAGCAGTACTTC CASSQDIEASGSYEQYF
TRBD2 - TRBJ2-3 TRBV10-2 TGCGCCAGCAGTGAGTGGTTAGCGGGGGTGGGAGATACGCAGTATTTT CASSEWLAGVGDTQYF
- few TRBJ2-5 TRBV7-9 TGTGCCAGCAGCTTAATGCGATTCGAGCGTCTGGGGGGAGAGACCCAGTACTTC CASSLMRFERLGGETQYF
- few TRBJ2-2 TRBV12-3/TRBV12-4 TGTGCCAGCAGTTTATTGCAGGGGTTCACCGGGGAGCTGTTTTTT CASSLLQGFTGELFF
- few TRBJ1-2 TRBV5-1 TGCGCCAGCAGCTTGACTGGGACCGACTATGGCTACACCTTC CASSLTGTDYGYTF
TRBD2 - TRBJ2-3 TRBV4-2 TGTGCCAGCAGCCCAGATGGGGGCGCGGGGGGCGCGGATACGCAGTATTTT CASSPDGGAGGADTQYF
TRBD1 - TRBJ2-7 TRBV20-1 TGCAGTGCTAGAAGACCTGGACAGGACTACGAGCAGTACTTC CSARRPGQDYEQYF
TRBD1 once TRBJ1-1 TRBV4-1 TGCGCCAGCAGCCAAGATCCAGGGACAGGGACCGAAGCTTTCTTT CASSQDPGTGTEAFF
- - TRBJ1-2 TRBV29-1 TGCAGCGTTGAAGGGCGGCTAGGCGACTATGGCTACACCTTC CSVEGRLGDYGYTF
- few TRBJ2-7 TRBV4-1 TGCGCCAGCAGCCATACGACGGTGGCTAACTACGAGCAGTACTTC CASSHTTVANYEQYF